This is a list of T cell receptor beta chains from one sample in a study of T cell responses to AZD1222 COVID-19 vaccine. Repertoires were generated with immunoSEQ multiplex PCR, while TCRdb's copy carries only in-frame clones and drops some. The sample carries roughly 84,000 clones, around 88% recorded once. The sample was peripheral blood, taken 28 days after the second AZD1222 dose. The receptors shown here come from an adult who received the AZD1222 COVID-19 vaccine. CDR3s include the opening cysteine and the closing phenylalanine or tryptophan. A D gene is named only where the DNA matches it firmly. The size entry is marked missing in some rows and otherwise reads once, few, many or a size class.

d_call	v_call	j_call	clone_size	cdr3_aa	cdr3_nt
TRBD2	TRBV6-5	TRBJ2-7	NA	CASSHAEGLPYEQYF	TGTGCCAGCAGTCATGCCGAGGGACTACCCTACGAGCAGTACTTC
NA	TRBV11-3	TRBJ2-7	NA	CASSPGGTYEQYF	TGTGCCAGCAGCCCCGGCGGGACCTACGAGCAGTACTTC
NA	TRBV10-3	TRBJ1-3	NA	CAISEPTGEIGNTIYF	TGTGCCATCAGTGAGCCGACAGGCGAGATAGGAAACACCATATATTTT
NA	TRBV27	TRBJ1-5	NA	CASGPHGNQPQHF	TGTGCCAGCGGCCCCCATGGCAATCAGCCCCAGCATTTT
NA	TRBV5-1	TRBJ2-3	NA	CASSLAVTDTQYF	TGCGCCAGCAGCTTGGCCGTCACAGATACGCAGTATTTT
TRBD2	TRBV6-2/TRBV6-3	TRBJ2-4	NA	CASSYSIGTSGGFPKNIQYF	TGTGCCAGCAGTTACTCGATAGGGACTAGCGGGGGGTTCCCCAAAAACATTCAGTACTTC
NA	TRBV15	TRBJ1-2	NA	CATSRDRAPASYTF	TGTGCCACCAGCAGAGATAGGGCACCGGCTAGCTACACCTTC
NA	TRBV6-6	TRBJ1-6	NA	CASSHPHNSPLHF	TGTGCCAGCAGTCACCCCCATAATTCACCCCTCCACTTT
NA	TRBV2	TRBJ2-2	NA	CASSEASTGTGELFF	TGTGCCAGCAGTGAAGCGTCAACAGGGACCGGGGAGCTGTTTTTT
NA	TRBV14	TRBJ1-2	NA	CASSHGPTYGYTF	TGTGCCAGCAGCCACGGACCCACCTATGGCTACACCTTC
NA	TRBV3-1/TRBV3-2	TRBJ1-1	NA	CASSQEGRGPVTEAFF	TGTGCCAGCAGCCAAGAGGGGCGGGGACCGGTCACTGAAGCTTTCTTT
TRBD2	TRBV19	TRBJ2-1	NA	CASSSIGGADEQFF	TGTGCCAGTAGTTCAATCGGGGGGGCGGATGAGCAGTTCTTC
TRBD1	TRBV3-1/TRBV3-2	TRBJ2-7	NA	CASSQDPGQGAREQYF	TGTGCCAGCAGCCAAGATCCAGGACAGGGGGCTCGGGAGCAGTACTTC
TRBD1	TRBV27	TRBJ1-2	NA	CASSAPGQGYYGYTF	TGTGCCAGCAGTGCCCCGGGACAGGGATATTATGGCTACACCTTC
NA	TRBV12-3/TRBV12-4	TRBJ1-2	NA	CASTGAVHGYTF	TGTGCCAGCACCGGGGCCGTCCATGGCTACACCTTC
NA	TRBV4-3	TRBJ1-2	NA	CASSQEQGGGYTF	TGCGCCAGCAGCCAAGAACAGGGAGGCGGCTACACCTTC
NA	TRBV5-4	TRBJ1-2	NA	CASSLGAGEYGYTF	TGTGCCAGCAGCTTGGGAGCAGGGGAGTATGGCTACACCTTC
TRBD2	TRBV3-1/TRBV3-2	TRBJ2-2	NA	CASSPLAGGQTGELFF	TGTGCCAGCAGCCCCTTAGCGGGGGGGCAAACCGGGGAGCTGTTTTTT
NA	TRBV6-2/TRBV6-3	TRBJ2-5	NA	CASSYVRQYQETQYF	TGTGCCAGCAGTTACGTCCGGCAGTACCAAGAGACCCAGTACTTC
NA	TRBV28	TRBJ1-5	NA	CASSDHHGGVQPQHF	TGTGCCAGCAGTGACCACCATGGAGGGGTCCAGCCCCAGCATTTT
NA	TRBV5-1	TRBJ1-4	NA	CASSQGTGNEKLFF	TGCGCCAGCAGCCAAGGGACCGGTAATGAAAAACTGTTTTTT
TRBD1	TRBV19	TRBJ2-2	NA	CASSPDRGPSGTGELFF	TGTGCCAGTAGCCCGGACAGGGGACCTAGCGGCACCGGGGAGCTGTTTTTT
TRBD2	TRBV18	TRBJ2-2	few	CASSPQGLAGGSTGELFF	TGTGCCAGCTCACCCCAGGGACTAGCGGGGGGCTCCACCGGGGAGCTGTTTTTT
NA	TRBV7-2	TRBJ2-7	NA	CASSNRQAGSYEQYF	TGTGCCAGCAGCAACCGACAGGCGGGCTCCTACGAGCAGTACTTC
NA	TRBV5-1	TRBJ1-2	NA	CASSLGAGVSGYTF	TGCGCCAGCAGCTTGGGGGCAGGTGTTTCTGGCTACACCTTC
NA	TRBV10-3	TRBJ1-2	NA	CATTGTIDLAGYTF	TGTGCCACAACAGGGACAATAGACCTTGCTGGCTACACCTTC
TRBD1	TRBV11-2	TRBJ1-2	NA	CASSQNRDRGYDGYTF	TGTGCCAGCAGCCAGAACCGGGACAGGGGGTACGATGGCTACACCTTC
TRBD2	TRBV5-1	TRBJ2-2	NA	CASSRGLVVDTGELFF	TGCGCCAGCAGCCGGGGACTAGTGGTGGACACCGGGGAGCTGTTTTTT
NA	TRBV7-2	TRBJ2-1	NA	CASSHEQFF	TGTGCCAGCAGCCACGAGCAGTTCTTC
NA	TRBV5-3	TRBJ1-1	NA	CARSLGWVGRQRNTEAFF	TGTGCCAGAAGCTTGGGGTGGGTGGGGCGCCAGAGGAACACTGAAGCTTTCTTT
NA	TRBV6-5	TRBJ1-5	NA	CASSYARDQPQHF	TGTGCCAGCAGTTACGCCCGGGATCAGCCCCAGCATTTT
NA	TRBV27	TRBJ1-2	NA	CASSLFSGVYGYTF	TGTGCCAGCAGTTTATTTTCGGGGGTTTATGGCTACACCTTC
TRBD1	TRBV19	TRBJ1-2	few	CASSIAGGNYGYTF	TGTGCCAGTAGTATAGCAGGGGGCAACTATGGCTACACCTTC
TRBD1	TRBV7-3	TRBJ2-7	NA	CASSLNPISGGSYEQYF	TGTGCCAGCAGCTTAAACCCCATATCAGGGGGCTCGTACGAGCAGTACTTC
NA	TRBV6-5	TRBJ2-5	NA	CASTATVQETQYF	TGTGCCAGCACCGCGACGGTCCAAGAGACCCAGTACTTC
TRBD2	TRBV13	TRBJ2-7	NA	CASSFQTGTSRYEQYF	TGTGCCAGCAGCTTCCAGACCGGGACTAGCCGCTACGAGCAGTACTTC
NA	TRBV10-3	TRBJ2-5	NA	CAIRSDPGDQETQYF	TGTGCCATCAGGTCCGATCCGGGGGACCAAGAGACCCAGTACTTC
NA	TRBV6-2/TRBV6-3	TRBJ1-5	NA	CASSLRTDNQPQHF	TGTGCCAGCAGTCTGAGGACAGACAATCAGCCCCAGCATTTT
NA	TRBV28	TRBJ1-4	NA	CASNTRTHHEKLFF	TGTGCCAGCAATACCCGGACACACCATGAAAAACTGTTTTTT
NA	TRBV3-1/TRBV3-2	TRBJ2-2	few	CASSQEPAGMNTGELFF	TGTGCCAGCAGCCAAGAACCTGCAGGGATGAACACCGGGGAGCTGTTTTTT
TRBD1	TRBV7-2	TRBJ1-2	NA	CASSPRRTGGGYGYTF	TGTGCCAGCAGCCCGCGCCGGACAGGGGGCGGATATGGCTACACCTTC
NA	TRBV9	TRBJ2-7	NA	CASSRGLSYEQYF	TGTGCCAGCAGCCGGGGTCTTTCCTACGAGCAGTACTTC
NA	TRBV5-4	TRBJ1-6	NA	CASSLDTNSPLHF	TGTGCCAGCAGCTTGGACACCAATTCACCCCTCCACTTT
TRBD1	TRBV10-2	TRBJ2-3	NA	CASSVTGGLPDTQYF	TGCGCCAGCAGTGTAACAGGGGGCCTCCCAGATACGCAGTATTTT
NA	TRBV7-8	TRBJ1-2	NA	CASSPSEIYTF	TGTGCCAGCAGCCCATCGGAGATCTACACCTTC
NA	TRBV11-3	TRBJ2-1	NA	CASSLVGGSQEQFF	TGTGCCAGCAGCTTAGTAGGAGGATCACAAGAGCAGTTCTTC
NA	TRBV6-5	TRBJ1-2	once	CASSYDDQSYGYTF	TGTGCCAGCAGTTACGATGACCAAAGCTATGGCTACACCTTC